This T cell receptor beta chain came from a study of T cell changes during pregnancy in multiple sclerosis. TCRdb's table, derived via immunoSEQ multiplex PCR, lists solely in-frame clones and lacks some. The sample yields tens of thousands of clones, around 92% seen once. The CDR3 loop spans 16 amino acids. V shed 1 base and J 2 bases; nucleotides not matched to a gene: 6. Looked up from germline, CDR1 is MGHDK and CDR2 is SYGVNS. The specimen comprised peripheral blood, sampled in the third trimester of pregnancy. The rearrangement uses TRBV25-1 and TRBJ2-3; 7 bases map to TRBD1. This receptor was taken from a female donor in good health, enrolled as a control in a pregnancy study. Written as DNA, the CDR3 is TGTGCCAGCAGTGAATCACCGACAGGGAACACAGATACGCAGTATTTT. This gives the protein CASSESPTGNTDTQYF.